What follows are 23 T cell receptor beta chains derived from one specimen sequenced in a study of T cell changes during pregnancy in multiple sclerosis. The repertoire was sequenced with immunoSEQ multiplex PCR; TCRdb's copy has only in-frame clones and lacks some. There are 55,000 to 70,000 clones in the sample; about 93% occur only once, and approximately 1.3% lies in the top ten. Source: peripheral blood, taken in the third trimester of pregnancy. The receptors originated from a female donor in good health, enrolled as a control in a pregnancy study.

J is TRBJ2-1 and V is TRBV9; perhaps TRBD1 as D (6 bases). Germline loops: CDR1 SGDLS, CDR2 YYNGEE. The CDR3 has 16 amino acids. Trimming shortened V by 0 bases and J by 8 bases, and 18 bases separated the two germline ends. This chain's CDR3 is CASSVEGDTGRDEQFF. The CDR3 nucleotides read TGTGCCAGCAGCGTAGAGGGGGACACCGGGCGCGATGAGCAGTTCTTC. Full variable domain (outside the CDR3, taken from reference TRBV9 and TRBJ2-1): DSGVTQTPKHLITATGQRVTLRCSPRSGDLSVYWYQQSLDQGLQFLIQYYNGEERAKGNILERFSAQQFPDLHSELNLSSLELGDSALYFCASSVEGDTGRDEQFFGPGTRLTVL.

The chain couples TRBV7-8 to TRBJ1-6, with 9 bases that match TRBD1. Germline V gene lookup returns CDR1 SGHVS and CDR2 FQNEAQ. Losses at the gene ends were 3 bases for V and 7 bases for J; bases not matched to a gene: 4. There are 15 residues in the CDR3. The CDR3 region has the DNA TGTGCCAGCAGCTTGGGACAGGGAAGAAATTCACCCCTCCACTTT. As protein: CASSLGQGRNSPLHF.

The table lists this clone with a count of one. The chain joins TRBV7-8 to TRBJ1-2, with TRBD1 as a possible D gene (5 bases). Trimming removed 5 bases from V and 0 bases from J, with 13 bases in between. Looked up from germline, CDR1 is SGHVS and CDR2 is FQNEAQ. This CDR3 contains 15 residues. DNA for the CDR3: TGTGCCAGCAGCCTCTTGGGGGGGGCTAACTATGGCTACACCTTC. Its protein product is CASSLLGGANYGYTF.

The CDR3 DNA is TGTGCCAGCAGGGAACCGGGACTAGCTCTGGGTACGCAGTATTTT. This codes for CASREPGLALGTQYF. The genes are TRBV6-1 and TRBJ2-3; 9 nucleotides agree with TRBD2. The CDR3 extends over 15 amino acids. Looked up from germline, CDR1 is MNHNS and CDR2 is SASEGT. With V trimmed by 6 bases and J by 8 bases, 12 bases remained unmatched.

The chain couples TRBV4-3 to TRBJ2-1; TRBD1 agrees at 7 bases. The CDR3 length is 14 residues. Germline loops: CDR1 LGHNA, CDR2 YSLEER. The V and J ends lost 1 base and 7 bases, in that order; junction bases with no gene match: 4. CDR3 nucleotide sequence: TGCGCCAGCAGCCAAGGGGGACAGAGAAATGAGCAGTTCTTC. It translates to CASSQGGQRNEQFF.

The chain is built from TRBV9 and TRBJ2-7; the D is unclear. Trimming pared 0 bases from V and 3 bases from J, leaving 13 bases between. Germline values: CDR1 SGDLS, CDR2 YYNGEE. The CDR3 loop spans 15 amino acids. The CDR3 DNA sequence: TGTGCCAGCAGCGTAGGGGCTTCCTCTATCTACGAGCAGTACTTC. Protein sequence: CASSVGASSIYEQYF.

V usage is TRBV12-5 and J usage is TRBJ1-1; D gene ambiguous. The germline V gene has CDR1 LGHNT and CDR2 FRNRAP. The CDR3 is 14 residues long. V lost 0 bases to trimming and J lost 5 bases, with 10 bases between them. The DNA for the CDR3 is TGTGCTAGTGGTTTGGTACCCTCGGGGACTGAAGCTTTCTTT. This translates into CASGLVPSGTEAFF.

Notes on this clone: One junction end does not reproduce the germline sequence, and a read error may be involved. The chain links TRBV7-7 to TRBJ1-5; unclear D gene. Looked up from germline, CDR1 is SSHAT and CDR2 is FNYEAQ (reference sequence). The CDR3 loop spans 18 amino acids. CDR3 coding DNA: TGTGCTAGCAGCTCCCGTAGTCCTTTGGGAGATAGCAATCAGCCCCAGCATTTT. Translated, it gives CASSSRSPLGDSNQPQHF.

CDR3: CASTPTADTQYF. CDR3 nucleotide sequence: TGTGCCAGCACCCCTACTGCAGATACGCAGTATTTT. The chain employs TRBV7-9 and TRBJ2-3; D gene uncertain. This CDR3 is 12 amino acids long. CDR1 SEHNR and CDR2 FQNEAQ come from the germline V gene (reference sequence). V lost 7 bases, J lost 4 bases, and 9 bases lay in between.

The chain joins TRBV7-6 to TRBJ2-2, with 10 bases lining up with TRBD2. With 4 bases clipped from V and 4 bases from J, the junction kept 15 bases outside the gene matches. The CDR3 length is 19 residues. Per the germline V gene, CDR1 is SGHVS and CDR2 is FNYEAQ. The CDR3 spells CASSYALQRGGRRTGELFF. The CDR3 nucleotides are TGTGCCAGCAGCTACGCCCTTCAGCGGGGGGGCCGTCGCACCGGGGAGCTGTTTTTT.

The chain joins TRBV7-9 to TRBJ1-2; D perhaps matches TRBD1 (5 bases). CDR1 and CDR2 from the germline V gene are SEHNR and FQNEAQ (reference sequence). V was clipped by 4 bases and J by 0 bases, with 9 bases between them. This CDR3 comprises 14 residues. This chain's CDR3 is CASSSTATNYGYTF. CDR3 bases: TGTGCCAGCAGCTCGACAGCCACTAACTATGGCTACACCTTC.

The rearrangement uses TRBV9 and TRBJ2-3; D possibly corresponds to TRBD2 (6 bases). Trimming took off 4 bases at V and 5 bases at J, with 17 bases between the two ends. Germline CDR1 and CDR2: SGDLS and YYNGEE. This CDR3 spans 15 amino acids. This chain's CDR3 is CASSPQGGMVDTQYF. The CDR3 DNA reads TGTGCCAGCAGCCCCCAAGGAGGGATGGTAGATACGCAGTATTTT.

V usage is TRBV6-5 and J usage is TRBJ1-3; 7 bases are a match to TRBD1. Germline loops: CDR1 MNHEY, CDR2 SVGAGI. The CDR3 is made up of 13 amino acids. Trimming took 9 bases from V and 2 from J; bases not matched to a gene: 4. The CDR3 loop is CASKTGAGNTIYF. CDR3 coding DNA: TGTGCCAGTAAAACAGGGGCTGGAAACACCATATATTTT.

The chain carries TRBV10-3 and TRBJ2-7; 7 nucleotides align to TRBD1. Germline V gives CDR1 ENHRY, CDR2 SYGVKD. V dropped 10 bases and J dropped 0; count of bases not matched to a gene: 9. This CDR3 region has 14 residues. In nucleotides, the CDR3 is TGTGCCACACGCCGCGGACAGGCCTCCTACGAGCAGTACTTC. Amino acid sequence: CATRRGQASYEQYF.

This chain joins TRBV7-8 and TRBJ1-2; perhaps TRBD1 as D (5 bases). V dropped 5 bases and J dropped 5 bases, with 12 bases sitting between them. Per the germline V gene, CDR1 is SGHVS and CDR2 is FQNEAQ. The CDR3 covers 13 residues. The DNA for the CDR3 is TGTGCCAGCAGCCAGGGACTGCTTTATGGCTACACCTTC. Translated: CASSQGLLYGYTF.

The chain couples TRBV13 to TRBJ2-5; the match to TRBD1 covers 8 bases. V trimming: 5 bases; J trimming: 5 bases; junction bases outside the gene matches: 7. The CDR3 contains 14 residues. Germline CDR1 is PRHDT and CDR2 is FYEKMQ (reference sequence). The CDR3 loop reads CASSATGDGETQYF. CDR3 nucleotide sequence: TGTGCCAGCAGCGCGACAGGGGACGGGGAGACCCAGTACTTC.

The V and J genes are TRBV7-3 and TRBJ2-3; 11 nucleotides line up with TRBD2. The CDR3 totals 15 residues. V shed 5 bases, J shed 1 base, and the junction held 2 bases outside the gene matches. In germline, CDR1 is SGHTA, CDR2 FQGTGA. CDR3 sequence (DNA): TGTGCCAGCAGCAAACTAGCGGGGGGCACAGATACGCAGTATTTT. Protein sequence: CASSKLAGGTDTQYF.

This chain links TRBV7-9 with TRBJ1-2; D remains ambiguous. The CDR3 extends over 14 amino acids. Germline CDR1 is SEHNR and CDR2 is FQNEAQ (reference sequence). V was pared by 2 bases and J by 0 bases, with 7 bases between. CDR3 residues: CASSLRGSNYGYTF. In nucleotides, the CDR3 is TGTGCCAGCAGCTTAAGAGGGTCTAACTATGGCTACACCTTC. The full variable domain, with the rest looked up from reference TRBV7-9 and TRBJ1-2, is DTGVSQNPRHKITKRGQNVTFRCDPISEHNRLYWYRQTLGQGPEFLTYFQNEAQLEKSRLLSDRFSAERPKGSFSTLEIQRTEQGDSAMYLCASSLRGSNYGYTFGSGTRLTVV.

This clone was detected only once. The chain employs TRBV9 and TRBJ1-2; possibly TRBD1 for D (5 bases). Per the germline V gene, CDR1 is SGDLS and CDR2 is YYNGEE. CDR3 length equals 17 residues. Trimming pared 3 bases from V and 6 bases from J, leaving 24 bases between. The CDR3 is CASSAGPSGRGKNGYTF. CDR3 nucleotide sequence: TGTGCCAGCAGCGCGGGGCCCTCAGGGAGGGGTAAAAATGGCTACACCTTC.

This sequence joins TRBV5-4 and TRBJ1-2; D gene unclear. Germline V gene sequence: CDR1 SGHNT, CDR2 YYREEE (reference sequence). The CDR3 consists of 14 residues. Trimming removed 2 bases from V and 0 bases from J, with 8 bases in between. The CDR3 region is CASSLGGANYGYTF. CDR3 bases: TGTGCCAGCAGCTTAGGCGGAGCTAACTATGGCTACACCTTC. Full variable domain (rest looked up from reference TRBV5-4 and TRBJ1-2): ETGVTQSPTHLIKTRGQQVTLRCSSQSGHNTVSWYQQALGQGPQFIFQYYREEENGRGNFPPRFSGLQFPNYSSELNVNALELDDSALYLCASSLGGANYGYTFGSGTRLTVV.

The chain carries TRBV5-4 and TRBJ2-4; tentative D call: TRBD1 (5 bases). V shed 4 bases and J shed 1 base, with 12 bases lying between them. CDR3 size: 15 residues. Germline V lookup: CDR1 SGHNT, CDR2 YYREEE (reference sequence). CDR3 bases: TGTGCCAGCAGCCCCGTTAAGGGGGCCAAAAACATTCAGTACTTC. Protein: CASSPVKGAKNIQYF. Drawing the rest from reference TRBV5-4 and TRBJ2-4, the complete variable domain is ETGVTQSPTHLIKTRGQQVTLRCSSQSGHNTVSWYQQALGQGPQFIFQYYREEENGRGNFPPRFSGLQFPNYSSELNVNALELDDSALYLCASSPVKGAKNIQYFGAGTRLSVL.

The chain is built from TRBV30 and TRBJ1-5; D is uncertain. This CDR3 has 15 amino acids. CDR1 GTSNPN and CDR2 SVGIG come from the germline V gene (reference sequence). The ends were cut back, 7 bases at V and 5 bases at J, with 21 bases in the middle. The CDR3 nucleotides read TGTGCCTTTCGATTTTGGGGAGGCGGCGATCAGCCCCAGCATTTT. The encoded protein is CAFRFWGGGDQPQHF.

CDR3: CASSHLTGQNTEAFF. CDR3 DNA: TGTGCCAGCAGCCACCTGACAGGGCAGAACACTGAAGCTTTCTTT. This sequence joins TRBV14 and TRBJ1-1; 7 bases match TRBD1. V was clipped by 3 bases and J by 1 base; unmatched bases: 5. Per the germline V gene, CDR1 is SGHDN and CDR2 is FVKESK. The CDR3 has 15 residues.